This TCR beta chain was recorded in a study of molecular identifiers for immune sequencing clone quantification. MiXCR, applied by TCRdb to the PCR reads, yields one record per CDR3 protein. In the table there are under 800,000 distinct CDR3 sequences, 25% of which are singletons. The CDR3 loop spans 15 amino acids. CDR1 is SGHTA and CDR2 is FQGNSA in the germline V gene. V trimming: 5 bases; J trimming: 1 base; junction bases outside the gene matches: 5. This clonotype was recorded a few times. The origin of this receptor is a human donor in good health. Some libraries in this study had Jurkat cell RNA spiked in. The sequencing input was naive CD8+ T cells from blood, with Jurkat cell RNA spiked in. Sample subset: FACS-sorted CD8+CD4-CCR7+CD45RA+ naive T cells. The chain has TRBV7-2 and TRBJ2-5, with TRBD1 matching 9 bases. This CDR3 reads CASSVYRGPQETQYF. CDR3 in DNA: TGTGCCAGCAGCGTCTACAGGGGGCCCCAAGAGACCCAGTACTTC.